This is a list of T cell receptor beta chains from one sample in a study of blood T cells in healthy people across ages. TCRdb re-analysed the 5' RACE reads in MiXCR, keeping a single row per CDR3 protein. The sample gives over a million distinct CDR3 sequences, around 43% of which show up once; under 20% is in the top ten. Sequenced input: blood. The source is a woman in her fifties or sixties in good health. Both conserved end residues are part of each CDR3. The order of the fields is D gene, V gene, J gene, clone size, CDR3 DNA, CDR3 protein. The D gene is left open where the match is weak. For some rows the clone size is stated as once, few or many, or as a class when expanded; others skip it.

>.|TRBV6-2/TRBV6-3|TRBJ1-2|few
TGTGCCAGCAGGCCAACCGGGGCCTATGGCTACACCTTC
CASRPTGAYGYTF
>TRBD2|TRBV20-1|TRBJ2-3|.
TGCAGTGCTACCGGACTAGCGGGAGCGGAAGATACGCAGTATTTT
CSATGLAGAEDTQYF
>TRBD1|TRBV27|TRBJ1-2|.
TGTGCCAGCAGTTTATCCGGACAGGGAGGTAGCTATGGCTACACCTTC
CASSLSGQGGSYGYTF
>.|TRBV20-1|TRBJ1-1|.
TGCAGTGCTAGAGGGGGGCACATGAACACTGAAGCTTTCTTT
CSARGGHMNTEAFF
>.|TRBV27|TRBJ1-6|.
TGTGCCAGCAGTTTCGGAGCTTCACCCCTCCACTTT
CASSFGASPLHF
>.|TRBV12-3/TRBV12-4|TRBJ1-2|.
TGTGCCAGCAGTTTAACGACGGCCTATGGCTACACCTTC
CASSLTTAYGYTF
>.|TRBV6-1|TRBJ2-5|.
TGTGCCAGCATCGAGGAGGCAGTACGAAGATGGGGGACCCAGTACTTC
CASIEEAVRRWGTQYF
>TRBD1|TRBV7-9|TRBJ2-1|.
TGTGCCAGCAGCTTAAGGAGGGGACAGGGCTACAATGAGCAGTTCTTC
CASSLRRGQGYNEQFF
>.|TRBV10-3|TRBJ2-1|.
TGTGCCATCAGTGAGTGGGGGACGTCGGAGATACTCAATGAGCAGTTCTTC
CAISEWGTSEILNEQFF
>TRBD2|TRBV11-1|TRBJ2-1|.
TGTGCCAGCAGAGCCTCTACTAGCGGGAGTGGGGCCGAGCAGTTCTTC
CASRASTSGSGAEQFF
>.|TRBV12-3/TRBV12-4|TRBJ2-1|few
TGTGCCAGCAGTTTATTGGGGATGGATGAGCAGTTCTTC
CASSLLGMDEQFF
>.|TRBV7-8|TRBJ1-5|few
TGTGCCAGCAGCTCGCAGGACGGGGGTCAGCCCCAGCATTTT
CASSSQDGGQPQHF
>TRBD1|TRBV18|TRBJ2-6|once
TGTGCCAGCTCACGGCCGGGACAGGGGGCCAACGTCCTGACTTTC
CASSRPGQGANVLTF
>.|TRBV27|TRBJ2-7|few
TGTGCCAGCAGTTTGGGACCTTTCTCCTACGAGCAGTACTTC
CASSLGPFSYEQYF
>.|TRBV6-1|TRBJ2-7|.
TGTGCCAGCAGTGGGGACTTTGGACCGACCTACGAGCAGTACTTC
CASSGDFGPTYEQYF
>.|TRBV11-2|TRBJ2-1|.
TGTGCCAGCAGGACTTGGAGGGATGAGCAGTTCTTC
CASRTWRDEQFF
>.|TRBV5-1|TRBJ2-7|.
TGCGCCAGCAGAAACAGGGCAACGAGGGACGAGCAGTACTTC
CASRNRATRDEQYF
>.|TRBV20-1|TRBJ2-3|few
TGCAGTGGCAGAGGAGAGAGCACAGATACGCAGTATTTT
CSGRGESTDTQYF
>.|TRBV4-2|TRBJ1-1|few
TGTGCCAGCAGCCAAGACAGGATGAACACTGAAGCTTTCTTT
CASSQDRMNTEAFF
>.|TRBV5-6|TRBJ2-6|.
TGTGCCAGCAGTTACTACACATCTAGCTCTGGGGCCAACGTCCTGACTTTC
CASSYYTSSSGANVLTF
>.|TRBV11-2|TRBJ2-1|.
TGTGCCAGCAGCTTATCGGGGCACTACAATGAGCAGTTCTTC
CASSLSGHYNEQFF
>.|TRBV20-1|TRBJ2-7|few
TGCAGTGCTAGAGATCTGTTACGGCAGTACGAGGGGGAGTACTTC
CSARDLLRQYEGEYF
>.|TRBV28|TRBJ2-7|.
TGTGCCAGCCGAACGCCAGGGGCTTTTGGGCATGAGCAGTACTTC
CASRTPGAFGHEQYF
>.|TRBV7-3|TRBJ1-1|few
TGTGCCAGCAGCCTTTTGCGGGGCGCTGAAGCTTTCTTT
CASSLLRGAEAFF
>.|TRBV3-1|TRBJ1-2|.
TGTGCCAGCAGCCCTCCAGGGTGGCGCGGGGGCTACACCTTC
CASSPPGWRGGYTF
>.|TRBV20-1|TRBJ2-1|few
TGCAGTGCTAGGCGTGGCGAATCCTACAATGAGCAGTTCTTC
CSARRGESYNEQFF
>TRBD1|TRBV20-1|TRBJ2-5|.
TGCAGTGCTAGAGATAGGGGCAGGGGGCGCGGGACCCAGTACTTC
CSARDRGRGRGTQYF
>.|TRBV27|TRBJ2-7|.
TGTGCCAGCAGTTTAACCTCGGGCCAGAGGGACGAGCAGTACTTC
CASSLTSGQRDEQYF
>.|TRBV20-1|TRBJ2-7|few
TGCAGTGCTAGAGTACTAGCCGGAGAGCAGTACTTC
CSARVLAGEQYF
>TRBD2|TRBV7-2|TRBJ2-2|.
TGTGCCAGCAGCTTATTCGGCACTAGCGGGAGGCCCGACACCGGGGAGCTGTTTTTT
CASSLFGTSGRPDTGELFF
>.|TRBV6-2/TRBV6-3|TRBJ1-1|.
TGTGCCAGCTCTCGGAGAGGGGCGAACACTGAAGCTTTCTTT
CASSRRGANTEAFF
>.|TRBV7-2|TRBJ2-1|few
TGTGCCAGCAGCTTATCCCGGGGTGAGCAGTTCTTC
CASSLSRGEQFF
>.|TRBV7-9|TRBJ1-2|.
TGTGCCAGAACCGGGGCCCCTAACTATGGCTACACCTTC
CARTGAPNYGYTF
>.|TRBV7-6|TRBJ2-1|.
TGTGCCAGCAGCCCTACTAGCCCCCCCTACAATGAGCAGTTCTTC
CASSPTSPPYNEQFF
>TRBD1|TRBV6-6|TRBJ1-3|.
TGTGCCAGCAGTAAAACAGGGGGCTCTGGAAACACCATATATTTT
CASSKTGGSGNTIYF
>TRBD2|TRBV5-1|TRBJ2-1|few
TGCGCCAGCAGAAAGGTTTTGGCGGGAGGGCCAGCCTCCTACAATGAGCAGTTCTTC
CASRKVLAGGPASYNEQFF
>.|TRBV4-2|TRBJ2-2|.
TGTGCCAGCAGCCAAGAAGGGGGGGGGACAACGAACACCGGGGAGCTGTTTTTT
CASSQEGGGTTNTGELFF
>TRBD2|TRBV29-1|TRBJ2-5|.
TGCAGCGCTGGGACTAGCAGCACGGATGAGCAGTACTTC
CSAGTSSTDEQYF
>TRBD1|TRBV5-1|TRBJ1-2|.
TGCGCCAGCAGACCCGGGACAGGGGGCTTAGGCTACACCTTC
CASRPGTGGLGYTF
>TRBD2|TRBV5-1|TRBJ2-7|few
TGCGCCAGCAGCTTTGGGCTAGCGGGAGTAATCTTTGGAGAGCAGTACTTC
CASSFGLAGVIFGEQYF
>.|TRBV20-1|TRBJ1-2|.
TGCAGTGCTAGTGTCGGCAGGGAGAACTATGGCTACACCTTC
CSASVGRENYGYTF
>TRBD1|TRBV29-1|TRBJ2-1|.
TGCAGCGCCCGGCCTAGGGAGGACAGGGGGCTTAATGAGCAGTTCTTC
CSARPREDRGLNEQFF
>TRBD2|TRBV28|TRBJ2-1|.
TGTGCCACTACAGGCGGGGGGGACATTGTACGCGATTACAATGAGCAGTTCTTC
CATTGGGDIVRDYNEQFF
>.|TRBV27|TRBJ1-1|.
TGTGCCAGCAGTTTATCGGAGGACACTGAAGCTTTCTTT
CASSLSEDTEAFF
>.|TRBV20-1|TRBJ1-3|once
TGCAGTGCTTCGACTGGAAACACCATATATTTT
CSASTGNTIYF
>.|TRBV14|TRBJ2-7|.
TGTGCCAGCAGCCAAGAAATGCGCCGCGGGAACTCCTACAATGAGCAGTACTTC
CASSQEMRRGNSYNEQYF
>.|TRBV5-1|TRBJ2-6|few
TGCGCCAGCAGCGAGCCAAGCTCTGGGGCCAACGTCCTGACTTTC
CASSEPSSGANVLTF
>.|TRBV28|TRBJ2-1|few
TGTGCCAGCGGGGGGAGGACTAACCCTTACAATGAGCAGTTCTTC
CASGGRTNPYNEQFF
>.|TRBV6-1|TRBJ1-5|few
TGTGCCAGCAAGGGGTTGAAGTATCAGCCCCAGCATTTT
CASKGLKYQPQHF
>TRBD2|TRBV7-2|TRBJ2-1|few
TGTGCCAGCAGACCCTCTAGCGGGGCCTACAATGAGCAGTTCTTC
CASRPSSGAYNEQFF
>.|TRBV29-1|TRBJ2-5|many
TGCAGCGTTGAAGTGCCACTCAGGGGCCAAGAGACCCAGTACTTC
CSVEVPLRGQETQYF
>.|TRBV7-2|TRBJ1-4|few
TGTGCCAGCAGCCCACGACGGGGGACTAATGAAAAACTGTTTTTT
CASSPRRGTNEKLFF
>.|TRBV5-1|TRBJ2-7|.
TGCGCCAGCAGCTTGAGGCGGGACATAAACTCCTACGAGCAGTACTTC
CASSLRRDINSYEQYF
>TRBD1|TRBV5-5|TRBJ2-1|few
TGTGCCAGCAGCTCGACAGGGGGCTCACACAATGAGCAGTTCTTC
CASSSTGGSHNEQFF
>TRBD2|TRBV20-1|TRBJ2-5|few
TGCAGTGCTAGAGATCAGGGGGTTAGGACTAGCGCCCAAGAGACCCAGTACTTC
CSARDQGVRTSAQETQYF
>TRBD2|TRBV7-9|TRBJ2-1|few
TGTGCCAGCAGCTTAAGCGGGAGGTTCGATGAGCAGTTCTTC
CASSLSGRFDEQFF
>.|TRBV20-1|TRBJ1-3|.
TGCAGTGCTAGAGATCGGAGGTCCAGCTCTGGAAACACCATATATTTT
CSARDRRSSSGNTIYF
>.|TRBV3-1|TRBJ2-5|few
TGCGCCAGCAGCCAAGGGTTGGAGACCCAGTACTTC
CASSQGLETQYF
>.|TRBV9|TRBJ2-3|.
TGTGCCAGCAGCCGTATCGCAGATACGCAGTATTTT
CASSRIADTQYF
>.|TRBV5-1|TRBJ2-7|.
TGCGCCAGCAGCTTTATGGGGGGCGGGAGTCTCGAGCAGTACTTC
CASSFMGGGSLEQYF